The 21 T cell receptor beta chains below all came from one sample that was sequenced in a study of T-cell memory formation after mild COVID-19 (dated by TCRdb to the early 2020s). The library was made by 5' RACE. Sequencing used an Illumina NovaSeq 6000. TCRdb reanalyzed the raw reads on its own, using fastp at Q25 for trimming and MiXCR for clone calling, and kept in-frame beta chains. When rows share a CDR3 protein, they turn into one entry using the most common DNA and genes. The sample table shows about 250,000 distinct CDR3 sequences, and about 15% are seen once. The top ten clonotypes cover around 3.4% of the sample. Sequenced sample: PBMCs or a T cell subset sorted from them (not recorded which). These receptors were collected from a man aged 18-30 years who had mild COVID-19 (a few samples of this study predate the infection). The sample titles of this study are shuffled in the database, so cell type and time point are left out; the donor was told from shared clones.

This clonotype was detected only a few times. This chain joins TRBV25-1 and TRBJ1-2; 10 bases align to TRBD1. The V gene end was trimmed by 2 bases and the J gene end by 8 bases; junction bases not matched to a gene: 2. Germline lookup yields CDR1 MGHDK and CDR2 SYGVNS. The CDR3 runs to 13 residues. This CDR3 reads CASSERTGGGYTF. CDR3 DNA sequence: TGTGCCAGCAGTGAAAGGACAGGGGGAGGCTACACCTTC.

This clonotype was seen only a few times. V and J are TRBV5-1 and TRBJ1-2; the D is unclear. Germline V gives CDR1 SGHRS, CDR2 YFSETQ. Trimming removed 2 bases from V and 0 bases from J, with 8 bases in between. The length of the CDR3 is 14 residues. In DNA form, the CDR3 reads TGCGCCAGCAGCTTTATCCCCGCTAACTATGGCTACACCTTC. Residues: CASSFIPANYGYTF.

This clonotype was seen more than once but under ten times. The rearrangement links TRBV12-3 or TRBV12-4 to TRBJ1-1; D perhaps matches TRBD1 (5 bases). V was cut by 5 bases and J by 6 bases, with 16 bases left in between. The CDR3 is 14 amino acids. The CDR3 sequence: CASSPKSWGAEAFF. The CDR3 DNA follows: TGTGCCAGCAGTCCAAAATCGTGGGGGGCTGAAGCTTTCTTT.

The chain joins TRBV19 to TRBJ1-1; weak D call: TRBD1 (5 bases). The CDR3 sequence is 15 residues long. Deletions cut 5 bases from V and 4 bases from J, with 17 bases between. The germline V gene encodes CDR1 LNHDA and CDR2 SQIVND (reference sequence). The CDR3 region has the DNA TGTGCCAGTAGTCTCCCGTTACGGGGGATCACTGAAGCTTTCTTT. As protein: CASSLPLRGITEAFF.

The gene calls are TRBV7-3 and TRBJ2-3; either TRBD1 or TRBD2 may supply D (5 bases each). CDR1 is SGHTA, CDR2 FQGTGA, per germline. Trimming pared 5 bases from V and 1 base from J, leaving 10 bases between. This CDR3 is built from 14 residues. CDR3 residues: CASSPGRGTDTQYF. CDR3 in DNA: TGTGCCAGCAGCCCGGGACGGGGCACAGATACGCAGTATTTT.

Only a few counts were recorded for this clonotype. The rearrangement links TRBV5-1 to TRBJ2-7; 10 nucleotides match TRBD1. V was clipped by 0 bases and J by 2 bases; unmatched bases: 2. CDR1 SGHRS and CDR2 YFSETQ come from the germline V gene. The CDR3 is 15 residues long. DNA of the CDR3: TGCGCCAGCAGCTTGGCGGGACAGGGGCCCTACGAGCAGTACTTC. Its protein is CASSLAGQGPYEQYF.

This clonotype has only a few counts. The CDR3 DNA reads TGTGCCAGCAGCGTAGGCCCGGGACCGTCCTACGAGCAGTACTTC. Its protein product is CASSVGPGPSYEQYF. The rearrangement joins TRBV9 to TRBJ2-7, with D perhaps given as TRBD1 or TRBD2 (5 bases each). Germline V CDR1 and CDR2: SGDLS, YYNGEE. V lost 0 bases and J lost 1, with 11 bases in between. The CDR3 loop spans 15 amino acids.

This clonotype appeared many times. The chain links TRBV19 to TRBJ1-5; TRBD1 matches 7 bases. From germline, CDR1 is LNHDA and CDR2 SQIVND (reference sequence). J was trimmed by 4 bases and V by 6 bases; bases with no gene match: 6. The CDR3 spans 14 residues. The CDR3: CASSPGGRNQPQHF. The CDR3 region has the DNA TGTGCCAGTAGCCCAGGGGGAAGAAATCAGCCCCAGCATTTT.

This sequence joins TRBV29-1 and TRBJ2-5; tentative D call: TRBD1 (5 bases). Germline CDR1 SQVTM, CDR2 ANQGSEA. The CDR3 contains 15 residues. V was clipped by 3 bases and J by 4 bases, with 18 bases between them. The CDR3 DNA sequence: TGCAGCGTTGAGCAGGGCCCCTTATGGGGAGAGACCCAGTACTTC. It encodes CSVEQGPLWGETQYF.

The chain uses TRBV27 and TRBJ1-1; D remains ambiguous. V shed 5 bases and J shed 3 bases, with 10 bases lying between them. Looked up from germline, CDR1 is MNHEY and CDR2 is SMNVEV (reference sequence). The CDR3 totals 13 residues. The CDR3 region is CASSPSPDTEAFF. The CDR3 DNA reads TGTGCCAGCAGTCCATCGCCGGACACTGAAGCTTTCTTT.

A few counts support this clonotype. The rearrangement uses TRBV29-1 and TRBJ1-5; possible D gene TRBD1, 5 bases. This CDR3 is built from 12 residues. The germline V gene encodes CDR1 SQVTM and CDR2 ANQGSEA. Trimming left V 7 bases short and J 4 bases short, with 11 bases between. The chain's CDR3 is CSAAGWNQPQHF. The CDR3, as DNA: TGCAGCGCTGCAGGGTGGAATCAGCCCCAGCATTTT.

This clonotype was observed a handful of times. The V gene is TRBV7-3, the J gene TRBJ1-1; D is undetermined. This CDR3 is built from 14 residues. V was shortened by 7 bases and J by 4 bases, with 16 bases between the two germline ends. Germline V gene data show CDR1 as SGHTA and CDR2 as FQGTGA. DNA of the CDR3: TGTGCCAGCAAGGCGACGGCACAGCCCACTGAAGCTTTCTTT. This sequence encodes CASKATAQPTEAFF.

The chain combines TRBV5-1 with TRBJ2-5; no firm D call. Germline values: CDR1 SGHRS, CDR2 YFSETQ. V was trimmed by 4 bases and J by 2 bases, leaving 12 bases between them. The CDR3 consists of 14 residues. The CDR3 DNA reads as TGCGCCAGCAGCCAAGGACCGAGTCAAGAGACCCAGTACTTC. Its protein is CASSQGPSQETQYF. Using reference TRBV5-1 and TRBJ2-5 for the parts outside the CDR3, the full variable domain is KAGVTQTPRYLIKTRGQQVTLSCSPISGHRSVSWYQQTPGQGLQFLFEYFSETQRNKGNFPGRFSGRQFSNSRSEMNVSTLELGDSALYLCASSQGPSQETQYFGPGTRLLVL.

The chain is built from TRBV6-1 and TRBJ1-5; D remains ambiguous. Trimming removed 2 bases at V and 4 bases at J, with 6 bases between. Germline CDR1 is MNHNS and CDR2 is SASEGT. CDR3 length: 13 residues. This CDR3 reads CASSELYNQPQHF. The CDR3 DNA reads as TGTGCCAGCAGTGAACTGTATAATCAGCCCCAGCATTTT.

The rearrangement joins TRBV11-2 to TRBJ2-3; 7 nucleotides agree with TRBD2. V gave up 1 base and J gave up 8 bases; unmatched junction bases: 9. Germline V gives CDR1 SGHAT, CDR2 FQNNGV. The CDR3 length is 15 residues. CDR3 sequence reads: CASSLVGLAVGTQYF. The CDR3 DNA reads as TGTGCCAGCAGCTTAGTTGGCCTAGCGGTTGGTACGCAGTATTTT.

This clonotype was seen more than once but under ten times. The chain joins TRBV5-1 to TRBJ1-4; TRBD1 agrees at 7 bases. The CDR3 is made up of 15 amino acids. Germline V gene sequence: CDR1 SGHRS, CDR2 YFSETQ. The J segment lost 8 bases and the V segment lost 1 base, leaving 8 bases of the junction unmatched. The CDR3 loop is CASSLTGTASEKLFF. DNA of the CDR3: TGCGCCAGCAGCTTGACCGGGACAGCAAGCGAAAAACTGTTTTTT.

The genes are TRBV7-9 and TRBJ2-3; TRBD1 matches 8 bases. The CDR3 runs to 16 residues. Germline trimming cut 4 bases from V and 3 bases from J; bases unmatched to any gene: 9. Germline V CDR1 and CDR2: SEHNR, FQNEAQ (reference sequence). CDR3 sequence reads: CASSSNQGAPTDTQYF. The CDR3 coding sequence is TGTGCCAGCAGCTCTAACCAGGGGGCGCCTACAGATACGCAGTATTTT.

This chain links TRBV20-1 with TRBJ1-1; D is unclear. Germline lookup yields CDR1 DFQATT and CDR2 SNEGSKA (reference sequence). V was shortened by 8 bases and J by 0 bases, with 19 bases between the two germline ends. This CDR3 has 15 amino acids. CDR3 bases: TGCAGTACCAATTCTGACTGGGGAATGAACACTGAAGCTTTCTTT. Encoded protein: CSTNSDWGMNTEAFF.

The chain recombines TRBV25-1 with TRBJ2-3; tentatively, D is TRBD1 or TRBD2 (5 bases each). The CDR3 has 13 residues. V shed 4 bases and J shed 5 bases, with 10 bases lying between them. Germline CDR1 and CDR2: MGHDK and SYGVNS. The CDR3 nucleotides read TGTGCCAGCAGTGCCCGTGGGGGAGATACGCAGTATTTT. Protein sequence: CASSARGGDTQYF. Together with reference TRBV25-1 and TRBJ2-3, the CDR3 gives the full variable domain: EADIYQTPRYLVIGTGKKITLECSQTMGHDKMYWYQQDPGMELHLIHYSYGVNSTEKGDLSSESTVSRIRTEHFPLTLESARPSHTSQYLCASSARGGDTQYFGPGTRLTVL.

The chain carries TRBV29-1 and TRBJ1-4, with 8 bases identical to TRBD1. Germline trimming cut 7 bases from V and 7 bases from J; bases unmatched to any gene: 17. The V gene's germline CDR1 is SQVTM and CDR2 ANQGSEA. The CDR3 covers 16 residues. The CDR3 loop reads CSATTQAGTGSEKLFF. The CDR3 nucleotides are TGCAGCGCTACTACTCAAGCCGGGACAGGTAGTGAAAAACTGTTTTTT.

This clonotype was counted only a few times. The chain combines TRBV5-6 with TRBJ1-5; D may be TRBD1 (6 bases). The germline gives CDR1 SGHDT, CDR2 YYEEEE. Between the trimmed V and J ends, which lost 6 bases and 5 bases, there was a span of 21 bases. The CDR3 loop spans 16 amino acids. CDR3 amino acids: CASTVAGGSGYQPQHF. As DNA, the CDR3 is TGTGCCAGCACCGTGGCGGGGGGCAGTGGATATCAGCCCCAGCATTTT. The whole variable domain, filled in from reference TRBV5-6 and TRBJ1-5, reads DAGVTQSPTHLIKTRGQQVTLRCSPKSGHDTVSWYQQALGQGPQFIFQYYEEEERQRGNFPDRFSGHQFPNYSSELNVNALLLGDSALYLCASTVAGGSGYQPQHFGDGTRLSIL.